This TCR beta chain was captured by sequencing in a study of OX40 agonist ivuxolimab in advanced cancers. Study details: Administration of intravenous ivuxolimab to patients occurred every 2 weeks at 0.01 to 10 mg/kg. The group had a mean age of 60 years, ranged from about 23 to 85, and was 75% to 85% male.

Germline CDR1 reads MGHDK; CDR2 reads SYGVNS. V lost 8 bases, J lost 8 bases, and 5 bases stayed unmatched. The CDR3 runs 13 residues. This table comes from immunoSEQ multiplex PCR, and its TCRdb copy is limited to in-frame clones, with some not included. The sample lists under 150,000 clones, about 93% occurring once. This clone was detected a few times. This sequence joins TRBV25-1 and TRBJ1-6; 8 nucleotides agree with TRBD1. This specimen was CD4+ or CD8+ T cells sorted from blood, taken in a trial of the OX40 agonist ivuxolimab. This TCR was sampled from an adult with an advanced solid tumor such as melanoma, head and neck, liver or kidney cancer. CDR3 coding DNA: TGTGCCAGCGGAGACAGGGGTTATTCACCCCTCCACTTT. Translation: CASGDRGYSPLHF.